This record covers a single T cell receptor (beta chain). Its antigen is currently not known. Per-base quality was not reported, and no clone a single base away is much larger than it. The sample is drawn from a study of cytomegalovirus exposure and HLA in healthy donors (dated by TCRdb to 2016 to 2017). Context from the whole study: An earlier analysis of some 600 of the donors reported approximately 300 Gb of sequence data and 95 million to 140 million unique TCR beta sequences obtained from around 190 million T cells. An early release that covered more than 550 HLA-typed donors contained approximately 300 gigabases of sequencing data and tens of millions of unique TCR sequences. In a later analysis, previously published TCR beta repertoires from 550 to 750 donors were re-analyzed and high-resolution HLA genotyping was added so that TCR occurrence patterns could be studied. Donor age, sex, ethnicity and CMV serostatus were compiled alongside the repertoire data. Typing coverage differed by locus: A, B, C, DRB1 and DQB1 were typed in about 620-640 donors, DQA1 in 522, DPA1 in some 610, and DPB1 in around 490. In the later analysis, no new phenotypic data were used to find candidate immune exposures; instead, reliance was placed on TCR beta sequences and their occurrence across donors. A later genetic analysis used genome-wide SNP genotypes for about 55% of the 666 donors, treating that subset as a discovery cohort. Several DR-DQ haplotypes were treated as single units for association and clustering because of strong linkage in the cohort. To predict cytomegalovirus infection status, the study combined high-throughput TCR immunosequencing, statistical association of individual TCRs with disease status, and machine learning. The study aimed to test whether signatures of past pathogen exposure could be identified by cataloging public T cell receptors. Both class I and class II loci were covered by HLA typing, at four-digit resolution. All discovery cohort repertoires had been generated on a single sequencing platform. The study profiled the T cell repertoires of approximately 700 subjects by immunosequencing and related them to cytomegalovirus serostatus. Across some 400 genotyped donors of the cohort, an average of approximately 200,000 unique TCR beta nucleotide sequences per donor were sequenced, and 15% to 20% of those sequences were non-productive. An earlier analysis of around 540 of the donors applied high-throughput TCR beta sequencing to assess whether each TCR beta V gene segment acted as functional or pseudogenic. Among the 398 genotyped donors, under 90% belonged to the genetic ancestry cluster associated with self-reported Caucasian donors. A separate validation cohort of roughly 130 different subjects was used in addition to the roughly 720-subject first cohort. What the work shows at the level of the full study, not this receptor alone: Only TCR beta chains were sequenced in this cohort, and the absence of alpha or paired-chain data limited detectable features. A later analysis associated approximately 17,000 TCR beta sequences with specific HLA alleles at a false discovery rate of 0.05. In a later genetic analysis, a missense DCLRE1C variant was associated with V-gene and J-gene trimming of TCR beta chains, and the association was replicated in an independent cohort. A further reported finding was that TCR beta sequences accurately predicted the HLA-A and HLA-B alleles for most subjects in the first cohort. In both the original and validation cohorts, the classifier was reported to diagnose cytomegalovirus status with high specificity and sensitivity. A few of the identified cytomegalovirus-associated TCR beta chains were confirmed in vitro to be specific for cytomegalovirus antigens. Some IMGT-functional V segments, including TRBV6-2 and TRBV6-3, could not be distinguished by the 87-base-pair reads and were therefore excluded. A group of highly shared sequence variants was considered likely to be a technical artifact of the sequencing pipeline. Immune exposure information for the cohort was limited to CMV serostatus. Assigning TCR associations to individual alleles was difficult when HLA alleles, especially DR and DQ, strongly co-occurred. In a later analysis, HLA-associated TCR beta chains showed more clonal expansion and lower generation probabilities than non-associated chains that were equally common. In the study, about 150 TCR beta chains were listed as associated with cytomegalovirus. Most CMV-associated TCR beta chains appeared to be HLA-restricted in a later analysis, and the HLA associations seemed to be driven largely by CMV exposure. Linkage disequilibrium might explain the correlated functional status among segregating V segments, but an unknown experimental factor could not be ruled out. Presence/absence analyses assumed roughly uniform sequencing depth across donors, an assumption that may not hold. Because some donors lacked HLA typing at each locus, the association tests relied only on the typed subset. According to a later analysis, TCR association rates differed among HLA loci, with DRB1 alleles showing the most associated TCRs and HLA-C alleles showing the fewest. In a later analysis, several top co-occurrence clusters were reported to appear linked to parvovirus B19, influenza, CMV and Epstein-Barr virus. The earlier analysis of approximately 560 of the donors excluded fewer than 20 rarely observed V segments, including chromosome 9 orphons, because counts were too low. Most TCR sequences were seen in very few donors, while some public TCRs were found in many individuals. In a later genetic analysis, fewer N-insertions in productive TCRs were reported among donors in an Asian-associated ancestry cluster than the roughly 640-donor mean. The authors suggested that the approach could potentially be generalized to other disease states and immunological phenotypes. In an earlier analysis of 500 to 650 of the donors, most TCR beta V segments appeared in productive rearrangements about 87% or about 30% of the time, broadly matching IMGT annotations.

The cohort consisted of 670 or so healthy bone marrow donors. Cohort members were all nominally healthy when sampled, although unrecorded immune exposures were likely present. The donor was CMV seronegative and belonged to the group of several hundred seronegative cohort members. Each donor provided a peripheral blood sample, and peripheral blood mononuclear cells were used for TCR beta sequencing. Genomic DNA was extracted from the blood cell samples with the Qiagen DNeasy Blood Extraction Kit. The receptor library was made with the immunoSEQ multiplex PCR assay. For the multiplex PCR, a mixture combining 60 forward primers for TCR Vbeta segments and 13 reverse primers for TCR Jbeta segments was used. The CDR3 region of rearranged TCR beta genes was amplified from genomic DNA by a multiplex PCR assay. On the Illumina HiSeq System, the amplified TCR beta libraries were sequenced as 87-base-pair reads. The authors' pipeline ran thus. Across the 700 or so repertoires, a later analysis counted 80 million or so unique TCR beta chains, roughly 11 million of which were shared by at least two donors. Raw reads were error-corrected and collapsed into unique sequences with a nearest-neighbor algorithm that merged closely related sequences to remove PCR and sequencing errors. To assign V, D and J gene segments, CDR3 sequences were aligned to IMGT reference sequences. Each retained sequence needed at least a six-nucleotide match to both a V gene segment and a J gene segment. A rearrangement counted as productive if the CDR3 had no stop codons and remained in frame with V and J, and every other rearrangement counted as non-productive. Following IMGT convention, CDR3 was defined as the stretch from the second conserved V-encoded cysteine to the conserved J-encoded phenylalanine. The earlier analysis of about 530 of the donors excluded any sequence lacking an unambiguous match to a single V gene segment. In an earlier analysis of 587 of the donors, a V segment was called functional when productive rearrangements were above 56.7%, and segregating when the standard deviation between donors exceeded 5%. A statistical classification framework was built for diagnosing cytomegalovirus status from the catalog of TCR beta chain sequences. In a later analysis, V and J genes were assigned by comparing TCR nucleotide sequences against IMGT/GENE-DB human TR gene sequences. The TCRdist pipeline was used in a later analysis to assign CDR3 sequences and most-parsimonious VDJ recombination scenarios. A later analysis defined each TCR beta chain by its CDR3 amino acid sequence plus V-gene family, and excluded reads lacking a unique V-gene family. In a later analysis, around 650 highly shared, low-generation-probability nucleotide sequences were removed to address suspected cross-contamination and a sequencing artifact. In a later analysis, a clonal expansion index was calculated for each public chain from normalized within-repertoire ranks of inferred template counts. Generation probabilities in a later analysis came from a VDJ recombination model fitted to out-of-frame rearrangements, and those results were checked against IGoR. In a later analysis, hypergeometric tests were used to score TCR-TCR, TCR-HLA and TCR-CMV co-occurrence, with a repertoire-size bias correction applied to TCR pairs. False discovery rates were estimated in a later analysis by permuting HLA or CMV assignments 20 times. In a later analysis, co-occurring TCRs were grouped with DBSCAN, and TCRdist sequence similarity was added when clustering was performed within HLA-allele-positive subsets. Repertoires with fewer than 30,000 or more than 120,000 public chains, plus five repertoires with anomalous nucleotide sharing, were excluded from co-occurrence clustering. In TCRdb, the immuneACCESS table is reduced to in-frame sequences with V and J assigned. These tables do not hold every clone; where another copy was compared, an unresolved V gene accounts for under half, and the others remain unexplained. V and J calls and clone size come straight from that table; D and trimming were deduced from the DNA. The sample includes some 120,000 clones, with around three quarters observed a single time. The leading ten clones occupy 6.3% of the sample.

CDR1 and CDR2 (SGDLS, YYNGEE) derive from the germline V gene. The CDR3 measures 16 amino acids from cysteine to phenylalanine. Only the CDR3 DNA is retained, 48 bases long and in frame from the first base. V loses 0 bases at its end and J loses 0 bases; junction bases beyond the gene matches: 2. The TCR originated in a woman aged 40 to 49 in good health and CMV-seronegative. The rearranged segments are TRBV9 and TRBJ2-4; the junction holds 8 bases that match TRBD1. Sequencing was done on a sample of PBMCs. This receptor has the CDR3 CASSVGTGLAKNIQYF. The DNA is TGTGCCAGCAGCGTAGGGACAGGGCTAGCCAAAAACATTCAGTACTTC. The entire variable domain, with the stretches around the CDR3 drawn from the reference TRBV9 and TRBJ2-4 proteins, is DSGVTQTPKHLITATGQRVTLRCSPRSGDLSVYWYQQSLDQGLQFLIQYYNGEERAKGNILERFSAQQFPDLHSELNLSSLELGDSALYFCASSVGTGLAKNIQYFGAGTRLSVL.